In its sample, the clone carrying this TCR beta chain was seen once. Its antigen is not known. The data were obtained in a study of beta chain features in type 1 diabetes. Study-wide background: In age, gender and cell yields, patients were similar to healthy donors. Across all samples, about 100 million sorted cells were examined. Overall study findings and caveats: All four CD4+ subsets of Type 1 diabetes patients contained TCRB CDR3s that were moderately but significantly shorter.

The whole isolated RNA underwent reverse transcription, so sequencing captured expressed TCRB transcripts. Clones were sequenced by immunoSEQ multiplex PCR, and TCRdb holds only the in-frame ones, with some missing. The data hold 200,000 to 250,000 clones, with 68% observed a single time. Germline values: CDR1 SGDLS, CDR2 YYNGEE. Trimming removed 0 bases from V and 0 bases from J, with 10 bases in between. The CDR3 extends over 15 amino acids. This TCR was sampled from a man in his thirties or forties in good health. Sequencing used naive CD4+ T cells from blood. The chain uses TRBV9 and TRBJ2-7; possible D gene TRBD1, 6 bases. CDR3 region: CASSVGGQHSYEQYF. The CDR3 coding sequence is TGTGCCAGCAGCGTAGGTGGACAGCACTCCTACGAGCAGTACTTC.